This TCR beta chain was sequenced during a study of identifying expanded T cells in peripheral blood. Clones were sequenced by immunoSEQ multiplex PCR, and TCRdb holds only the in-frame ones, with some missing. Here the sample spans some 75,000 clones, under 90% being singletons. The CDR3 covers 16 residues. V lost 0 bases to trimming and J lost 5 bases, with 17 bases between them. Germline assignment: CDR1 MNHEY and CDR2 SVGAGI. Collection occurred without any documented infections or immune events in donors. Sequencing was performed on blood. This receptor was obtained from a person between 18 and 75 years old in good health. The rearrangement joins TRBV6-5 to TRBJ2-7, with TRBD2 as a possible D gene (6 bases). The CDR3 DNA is TGTGCCAGCAGTTACTCGATCTGGGCTTCTAGCGACGAGCAGTACTTC. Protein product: CASSYSIWASSDEQYF.